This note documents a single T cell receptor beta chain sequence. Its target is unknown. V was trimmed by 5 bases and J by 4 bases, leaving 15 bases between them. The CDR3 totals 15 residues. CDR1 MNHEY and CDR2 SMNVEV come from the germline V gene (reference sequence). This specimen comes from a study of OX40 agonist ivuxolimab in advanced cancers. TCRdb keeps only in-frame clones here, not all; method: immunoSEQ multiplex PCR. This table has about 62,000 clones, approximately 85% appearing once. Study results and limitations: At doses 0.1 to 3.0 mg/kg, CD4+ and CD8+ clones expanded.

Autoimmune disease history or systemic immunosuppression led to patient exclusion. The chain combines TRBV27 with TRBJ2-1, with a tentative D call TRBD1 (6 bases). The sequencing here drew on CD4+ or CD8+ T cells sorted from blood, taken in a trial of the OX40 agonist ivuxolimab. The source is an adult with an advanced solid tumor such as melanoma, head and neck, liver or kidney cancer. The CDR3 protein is CASSTSGVGYNEQFF. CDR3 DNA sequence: TGTGCCAGCAGTACTTCAGGGGTGGGGTACAATGAGCAGTTCTTC.